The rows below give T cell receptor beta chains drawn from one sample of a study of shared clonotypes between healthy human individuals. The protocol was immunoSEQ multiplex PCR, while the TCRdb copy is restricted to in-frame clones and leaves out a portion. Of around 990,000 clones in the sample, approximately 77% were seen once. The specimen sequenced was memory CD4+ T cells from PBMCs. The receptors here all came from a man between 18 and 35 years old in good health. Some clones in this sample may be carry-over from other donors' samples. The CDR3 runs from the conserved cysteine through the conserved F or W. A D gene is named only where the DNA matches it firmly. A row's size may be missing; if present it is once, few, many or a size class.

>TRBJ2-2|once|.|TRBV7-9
CASSSDSPRNTGELFF
TGTGCCAGCAGCTCAGACAGTCCCAGAAACACCGGGGAGCTGTTTTTT
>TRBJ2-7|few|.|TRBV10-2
CASKRVAGPYEQYF
TGCGCCAGCAAAAGGGTGGCAGGACCATACGAGCAGTACTTC
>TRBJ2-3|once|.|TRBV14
CASSLRYPGGTDTQYF
TGTGCCAGCAGCCTCCGTTACCCCGGGGGCACGGATACGCAGTATTTT
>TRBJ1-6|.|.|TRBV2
CASSVTGQSPLHF
TGTGCCAGCAGTGTTACTGGACAGTCACCCCTCCACTTT
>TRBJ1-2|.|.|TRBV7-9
CASGIGSAGYTF
TGTGCCAGCGGGATAGGGAGCGCTGGCTACACCTTC
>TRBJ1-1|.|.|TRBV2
CASRFELGTEAFF
TGTGCCAGCCGTTTCGAACTTGGCACTGAAGCTTTCTTT
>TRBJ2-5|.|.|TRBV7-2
CASSLGRGVTLGETQYF
TGTGCCAGCAGCTTAGGGCGCGGGGTCACCCTCGGGGAGACCCAGTACTTC
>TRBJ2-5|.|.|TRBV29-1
CSVEPPEETQYF
TGCAGCGTTGAACCCCCAGAAGAGACCCAGTACTTC
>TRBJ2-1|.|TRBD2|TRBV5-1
CASSTLAGEANEQFF
TGCGCCAGCAGCACTCTAGCGGGAGAGGCGAATGAGCAGTTCTTC
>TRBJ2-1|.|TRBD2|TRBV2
CASRVSAGGPRSYNEQFF
TGTGCCAGCAGGGTATCAGCGGGAGGGCCCCGGTCCTACAATGAGCAGTTCTTC
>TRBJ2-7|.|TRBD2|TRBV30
CAWGTSGRYYEQYF
TGTGCCTGGGGGACTAGCGGGAGGTACTACGAGCAGTACTTC
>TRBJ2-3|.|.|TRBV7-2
CASSSQRGLGTDTQYF
TGTGCCAGCAGCTCTCAGAGGGGCCTGGGGACAGATACGCAGTATTTT
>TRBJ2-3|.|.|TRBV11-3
CASSPSTGTDTQYF
TGTGCCAGCAGCCCATCGACCGGCACAGATACGCAGTATTTT
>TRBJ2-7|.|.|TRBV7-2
CASSPGTLGPYEQYF
TGTGCCAGCAGCCCGGGCACCCTGGGGCCCTACGAGCAGTACTTC
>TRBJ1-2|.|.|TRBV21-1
CASSARGWAGNYGYTF
TGTGCCAGCAGCGCAAGGGGGTGGGCAGGGAACTATGGCTACACCTTC
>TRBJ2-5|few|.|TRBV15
CATSREYGGETQYF
TGTGCCACCAGCAGAGAGTACGGGGGTGAGACCCAGTACTTC
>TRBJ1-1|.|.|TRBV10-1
CASSRGMNTEAFF
TGCGCCAGCAGCCGGGGTATGAACACTGAAGCTTTCTTT
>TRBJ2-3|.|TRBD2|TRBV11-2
CASSLSGLAGGSDTQYF
TGTGCCAGCAGCTTAAGCGGACTAGCGGGAGGTAGTGATACGCAGTATTTT
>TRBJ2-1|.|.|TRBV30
CAWSPLTYNEQFF
TGTGCCTGGAGCCCACTTACCTACAATGAGCAGTTCTTC
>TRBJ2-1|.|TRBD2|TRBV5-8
CASSRTSGAYNEQFF
TGTGCCAGCAGCCGGACTAGCGGGGCCTACAATGAGCAGTTCTTC
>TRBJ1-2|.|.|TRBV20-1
CSARVPGGYTF
TGCAGTGCTAGAGTTCCGGGTGGCTACACCTTC
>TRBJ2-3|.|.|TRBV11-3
CASSLRGGASTDTQYF
TGTGCCAGCAGCTTACGAGGCGGGGCTAGCACAGATACGCAGTATTTT
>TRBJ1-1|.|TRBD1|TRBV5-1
CASSLRQGAEAFF
TGCGCCAGCAGCTTGCGTCAGGGGGCTGAAGCTTTCTTT
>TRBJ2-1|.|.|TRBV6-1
CASKRDRSYNEQFF
TGTGCCAGCAAGCGGGACAGGTCCTACAATGAGCAGTTCTTC
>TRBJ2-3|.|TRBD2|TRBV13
CASSFRTRTTDTQYF
TGTGCCAGCAGCTTTCGGACTAGGACCACAGATACGCAGTATTTT
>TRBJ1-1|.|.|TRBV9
CASSPQRGGLNTEAFF
TGTGCCAGCAGCCCCCAGAGGGGAGGGCTGAACACTGAAGCTTTCTTT
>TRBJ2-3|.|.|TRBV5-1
CASSLQGHPDTQYF
TGCGCCAGCAGCTTACAGGGTCATCCAGATACGCAGTATTTT
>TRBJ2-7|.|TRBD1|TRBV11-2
CASSTTNRQGGEQYF
TGTGCCAGCAGCACCACAAACCGACAGGGCGGCGAGCAGTACTTC